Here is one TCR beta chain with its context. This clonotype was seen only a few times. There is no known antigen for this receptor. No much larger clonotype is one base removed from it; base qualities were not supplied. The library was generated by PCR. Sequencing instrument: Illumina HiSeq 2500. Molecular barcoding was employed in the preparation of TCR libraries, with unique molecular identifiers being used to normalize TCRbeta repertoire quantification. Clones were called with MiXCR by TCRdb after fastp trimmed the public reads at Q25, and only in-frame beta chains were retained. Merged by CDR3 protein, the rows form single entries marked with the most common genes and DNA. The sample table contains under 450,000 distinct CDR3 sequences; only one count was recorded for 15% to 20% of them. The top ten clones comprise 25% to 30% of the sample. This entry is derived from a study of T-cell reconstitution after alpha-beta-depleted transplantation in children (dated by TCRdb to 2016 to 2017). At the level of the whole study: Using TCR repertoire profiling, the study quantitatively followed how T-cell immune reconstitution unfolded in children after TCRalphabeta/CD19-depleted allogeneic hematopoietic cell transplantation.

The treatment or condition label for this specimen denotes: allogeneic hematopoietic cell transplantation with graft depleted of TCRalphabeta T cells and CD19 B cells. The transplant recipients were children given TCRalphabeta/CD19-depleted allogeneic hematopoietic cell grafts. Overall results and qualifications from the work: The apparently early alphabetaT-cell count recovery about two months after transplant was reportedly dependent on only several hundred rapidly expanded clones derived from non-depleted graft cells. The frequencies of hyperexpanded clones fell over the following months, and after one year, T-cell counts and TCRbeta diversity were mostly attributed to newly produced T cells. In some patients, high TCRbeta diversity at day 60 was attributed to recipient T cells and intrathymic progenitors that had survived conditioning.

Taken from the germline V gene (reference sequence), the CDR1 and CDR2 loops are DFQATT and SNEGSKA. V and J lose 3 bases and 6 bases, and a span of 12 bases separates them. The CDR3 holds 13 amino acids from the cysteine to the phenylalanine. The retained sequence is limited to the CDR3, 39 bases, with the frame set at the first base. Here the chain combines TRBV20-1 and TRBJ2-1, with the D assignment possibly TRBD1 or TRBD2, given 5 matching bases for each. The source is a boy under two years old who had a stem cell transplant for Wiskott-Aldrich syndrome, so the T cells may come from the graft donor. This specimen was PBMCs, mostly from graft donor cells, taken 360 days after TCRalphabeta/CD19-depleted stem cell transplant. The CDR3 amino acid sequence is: CSASTGPLNEQFF. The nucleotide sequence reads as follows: TGCAGTGCTAGCACGGGACCTCTCAATGAGCAGTTCTTC.